Presented here are 30 T cell receptor beta chains from one specimen sequenced in a study of T cells in Graves' hyperthyroidism and ophthalmopathy. The CDR3 regions of TCR beta were amplified from RNA transcripts. TCR CDR3 underwent first-round RT-PCR with the HTBI primer set. TCRdb itself ran the multiplex PCR reads through MiXCR, one entry per CDR3 protein. The table has around 180,000 distinct CDR3 sequences, more than 15% seen once. The sequencing sample was made of blood. These receptors came from a woman in her forties or fifties with Graves' hyperthyroidism.

The rearrangement joins TRBV4-1 to TRBJ2-2; D is possibly TRBD1 (5 bases). Germline-derived CDR1 and CDR2 are MGHRA and YSYEKL. The CDR3 is made up of 17 amino acids. V was shortened by 4 bases and J by 0 bases, with 15 bases between the two germline ends. The CDR3 nucleotides are TGCGCCAGCAGCCGTGTTCAGGGAAAAACGAACACCGGGGAGCTGTTTTTT. This encodes CASSRVQGKTNTGELFF.

The table lists this clonotype with many counts. CDR3 in amino acids: CASSPSGGTEAFF. The CDR3 region has the DNA TGCGCCAGCAGCCCCTCGGGTGGCACTGAAGCTTTCTTT. This chain links TRBV5-1 with TRBJ1-1; D not certain. Germline assignment: CDR1 SGHRS and CDR2 YFSETQ. CDR3 size: 13 residues. Trimming took 4 bases from V and 4 from J, leaving 11 bases between them. Full variable domain (missing parts from reference TRBV5-1 and TRBJ1-1): KAGVTQTPRYLIKTRGQQVTLSCSPISGHRSVSWYQQTPGQGLQFLFEYFSETQRNKGNFPGRFSGRQFSNSRSEMNVSTLELGDSALYLCASSPSGGTEAFFGQGTRLTVV.

This clonotype was observed a few times. This CDR3 is missing its conserved last phenylalanine or tryptophan, likely due to a read error. V and J are TRBV5-1 and TRBJ2-5; D unclear. Trimming shortened V by 4 bases and J by 1 base, and 14 bases separated the two germline ends. Per germline, CDR1 SGHRS and CDR2 YFSETQ. The CDR3 has 15 residues. CDR3 DNA: TGCGCCAGCAGCCGCATGGCAGGTTCCCAAGAGACCCAGTACTCC. Translated, it gives CASSRMAGSQETQYS.

In its sample, this clonotype was seen many times. V is TRBV18 and J is TRBJ1-2, with TRBD1 identical over 7 bases. From germline, CDR1 is KGHSH and CDR2 LQKENI. The CDR3 runs to 13 residues. V was pared by 5 bases and J by 3 bases, with 3 bases of the junction left unmatched. The CDR3 region is CASSGTVDYGYTF. Written as DNA, the CDR3 is TGTGCCAGCTCAGGGACAGTGGACTATGGCTACACCTTC.

V and J are TRBV27 and TRBJ2-1; TRBD2 matches at 9 bases. The CDR3 contains 20 residues. V lost 2 bases, J lost 4 bases, and 18 bases stayed unmatched. Germline CDR1 and CDR2: MNHEY and SMNVEV (reference sequence). The DNA for the CDR3 is TGTGCCAGCAGTTTAGTAGCTTGGCTAGCGGGGCCCCAAGGGTACAATGAGCAGTTCTTC. Its protein is CASSLVAWLAGPQGYNEQFF.

This clonotype was detected many times. This sequence joins TRBV6-6 and TRBJ1-5; 9 nucleotides agree with TRBD1. The germline V gene has CDR1 MNHNY and CDR2 SVGAGI (reference sequence). The CDR3 loop spans 17 amino acids. The V gene end was trimmed by 0 bases and the J gene end by 7 bases; junction bases not matched to a gene: 10. The CDR3 sequence is CASSYSPLTGGVQPQHF. The CDR3 DNA is TGTGCCAGCAGTTACTCGCCTCTAACAGGGGGCGTCCAGCCCCAGCATTTT.

This clonotype was seen many times. The chain uses TRBV7-9 and TRBJ2-5, with D hard to call. Trimming removed 1 base at V and 5 bases at J, with 5 bases between. This CDR3 is built from 12 residues. Germline CDR1 is SEHNR and CDR2 is FQNEAQ (reference sequence). Written as DNA, the CDR3 is TGTGCCAGCAGCTTAGTTTTGGAGACCCAGTACTTC. Encoded protein: CASSLVLETQYF.

This clonotype was counted at least ten times. The rearrangement uses TRBV3-1 and TRBJ2-5; 7 nucleotides agree with TRBD2. With V trimmed by 6 bases and J by 2 bases, 6 bases remained unmatched. This CDR3 has 14 amino acids. Germline CDR1 is LGHDT and CDR2 is YNNKEL (reference sequence). The CDR3 here is CASSHWEGQETQYF. CDR3 nucleotide sequence: TGTGCCAGCAGTCACTGGGAGGGTCAAGAGACCCAGTACTTC.

This chain uses TRBV5-1 with TRBJ1-1, with D unclear. This CDR3 is 12 amino acids long. CDR1 is SGHRS, CDR2 YFSETQ, per germline. The ends were cut back, 5 bases at V and 6 bases at J, with 11 bases in the middle. The CDR3 nucleotides read TGCGCCAGCAGTGTAACGGGAGCTGAAGCTTTCTTT. Residues: CASSVTGAEAFF.

The rearrangement links TRBV18 to TRBJ1-5; no firm D call. Germline CDR1 and CDR2: KGHSH and LQKENI. The CDR3 sequence is 13 residues long. The V gene lost 6 bases and the J gene lost 6 bases, with 12 bases spanning the gap. The CDR3 loop reads CASSLPFGQPQHF. The CDR3 DNA follows: TGTGCCAGCTCTTTACCATTTGGTCAGCCCCAGCATTTT.

This clonotype was detected ten times or more. J is TRBJ2-2 and V is TRBV7-9; TRBD2 matches at 7 bases. With V trimmed by 8 bases and J by 3 bases, 9 bases remained unmatched. CDR3 length: 15 residues. Germline V gene data show CDR1 as SEHNR and CDR2 as FQNEAQ (reference sequence). This CDR3 reads CASGVRLADTGELFF. The CDR3 DNA is TGTGCCAGCGGTGTTCGCCTAGCGGACACCGGGGAGCTGTTTTTT.

The V gene is TRBV5-4, the J gene TRBJ1-2, with TRBD1 identical over 9 bases. The germline V gene encodes CDR1 SGHNT and CDR2 YYREEE (reference sequence). This CDR3 contains 15 residues. V dropped 0 bases and J dropped 3; count of bases not matched to a gene: 3. CDR3 DNA: TGTGCCAGCAGCTTGGACAGGGGGCGTTACTATGGCTACACCTTC. This encodes CASSLDRGRYYGYTF.

This clonotype was seen many times. V and J are TRBV19 and TRBJ2-2, with no clear D. Per the germline V gene, CDR1 is LNHDA and CDR2 is SQIVND (reference sequence). The CDR3 spans 17 residues. Trimming shortened V by 6 bases and J by 0 bases, and 17 bases separated the two germline ends. The CDR3 DNA is TGTGCCAGTAGCAGTCTTCGGGCGTCCGCGAACACCGGGGAGCTGTTTTTT. Its protein is CASSSLRASANTGELFF.

This clonotype showed up many times. The rearrangement uses TRBV20-1 and TRBJ1-4, with TRBD1 matching over 10 bases. The CDR3 consists of 16 residues. V trimming: 6 bases; J trimming: 1 base; junction bases outside the gene matches: 8. CDR1 is DFQATT, CDR2 SNEGSKA, per germline (reference sequence). The CDR3 region is CSAPRQGARTNEKLFF. The DNA of the CDR3 is TGCAGTGCCCCTCGACAGGGGGCTAGAACTAATGAAAAACTGTTTTTT.

This clonotype has a handful of counts. The chain combines TRBV11-2 with TRBJ1-1; D not certain. V was pared by 1 base and J by 6 bases, with 9 bases between. The CDR3 loop spans 13 amino acids. The germline V gene has CDR1 SGHAT and CDR2 FQNNGV. The DNA for the CDR3 is TGTGCCAGCAGCTTAGGCCCCGTTTCTGAAGCTTTCTTT. This sequence encodes CASSLGPVSEAFF. The variable domain in full, with the rest retrieved from reference TRBV11-2 and TRBJ1-1, is EAGVAQSPRYKIIEKRQSVAFWCNPISGHATLYWYQQILGQGPKLLIQFQNNGVVDDSQLPKDRFSAERLKGVDSTLKIQPAKLEDSAVYLCASSLGPVSEAFFGQGTRLTVV.

This clonotype was counted ten times or more. This rearrangement joins TRBV6-6 to TRBJ2-2; D is unresolved. The CDR3 length is 15 residues. The ends were cut back, 2 bases at V and 4 bases at J, with 11 bases in the middle. In germline, CDR1 is MNHNY, CDR2 SVGAGI (reference sequence). This CDR3 is CASSYGRVGTGELFF. The DNA for the CDR3 is TGTGCCAGCAGTTACGGAAGGGTAGGCACCGGGGAGCTGTTTTTT.

This clonotype showed up many times. The V and J genes are TRBV4-3 and TRBJ2-1; D remains ambiguous. Per germline, CDR1 LGHNA and CDR2 YSLEER. V gave up 4 bases and J gave up 0 bases, with 1 base separating them. The CDR3 length is 12 residues. The CDR3 DNA follows: TGCGCCAGCAGCCCCTCCTACAATGAGCAGTTCTTC. Translated: CASSPSYNEQFF.

This clonotype was detected many times. The gene calls are TRBV20-1 and TRBJ2-7; TRBD2 matches 7 bases. V trimming: 1 base; J trimming: 3 bases; junction bases outside the gene matches: 9. The CDR3 is 15 residues long. The V gene's germline CDR1 is DFQATT and CDR2 SNEGSKA (reference sequence). Here the CDR3 reads CSARVTGGSDYEQYF. For the CDR3, the DNA is TGCAGTGCTAGAGTCACCGGGGGGTCGGACTACGAGCAGTACTTC.

In its sample, this clonotype was seen many times. V gene TRBV15 combines with J gene TRBJ2-2, with D uncertain. This CDR3 is 13 amino acids long. Trimming cost V 1 base and J 2 bases, with 2 bases left between them. The V gene's germline CDR1 is LNHNV and CDR2 YYDKDF (reference sequence). The CDR3 here is CATSRANTGELFF. The CDR3 bases are TGTGCCACCAGCAGAGCCAACACCGGGGAGCTGTTTTTT.

This chain links TRBV7-9 with TRBJ2-3; 7 bases match TRBD1. Germline CDR1 and CDR2: SEHNR and FQNEAQ (reference sequence). The CDR3 length is 14 residues. Trimming removed 5 bases from V and 0 bases from J; junction bases left unmatched: 2. The CDR3 bases are TGTGCCAGCAGCCGGGGACAGAGCACAGATACGCAGTATTTT. It codes for CASSRGQSTDTQYF.

This clonotype was detected ten times or more. The V call is TRBV10-2, the J call TRBJ2-5; D call uncertain. Germline V lookup: CDR1 WSHSY, CDR2 SAAADI. Trimming removed 0 bases at V and 4 bases at J, with 12 bases between. CDR3 size: 15 residues. DNA for the CDR3: TGCGCCAGCAGTGAGTCAGCGCTTCGTGGAGAGACCCAGTACTTC. Translating gives CASSESALRGETQYF.

This clonotype was recorded many times. This rearrangement joins TRBV7-2 to TRBJ2-7; 8 bases align to TRBD2. Germline assignment: CDR1 SGHTA and CDR2 FQGNSA. Trimming removed 5 bases from V and 4 bases from J; junction bases left unmatched: 16. The CDR3 has 17 residues. The CDR3 region has the DNA TGTGCCAGCAGCCTTCACGGGGGGGGGGGGGCTAGATACGAGCAGTACTTC. Protein sequence: CASSLHGGGGARYEQYF.

This clonotype has a count of ten or more. The chain has TRBV5-8 and TRBJ2-2; weak D call: TRBD2 (6 bases). The ends were cut back, 2 bases at V and 5 bases at J, with 13 bases in the middle. Germline loops: CDR1 SGHTS, CDR2 YDEGEE. This CDR3 contains 15 residues. The CDR3 sequence is CASSFGYAGTGELFF. In DNA, the CDR3 is TGTGCCAGCAGCTTCGGTTACGCGGGAACCGGGGAGCTGTTTTTT.

This clonotype was observed many times. This sequence joins TRBV9 and TRBJ1-2, with D possibly being TRBD1 (5 bases). The CDR3 totals 15 residues. Germline CDR1 is SGDLS and CDR2 is YYNGEE. The germline V and J ends were trimmed by 3 bases and 5 bases, with 17 bases remaining between them. Here the CDR3 reads CASSGTRPGGYGYTF. Written as DNA, the CDR3 is TGTGCCAGCAGCGGGACTAGACCGGGGGGGTATGGCTACACCTTC.

The sample holds many counts of this clonotype. The chain is built from TRBV7-2 and TRBJ2-5; D gene uncertain. This CDR3 comprises 15 residues. Germline CDR1 is SGHTA and CDR2 is FQGNSA. Trimming removed 3 bases from V and 1 base from J, with 12 bases in between. The CDR3 loop reads CASSFQGLGQETQYF. The CDR3 DNA sequence: TGTGCCAGCAGCTTCCAAGGGTTGGGCCAAGAGACCCAGTACTTC.

This clonotype was seen at least ten times. V and J are TRBV7-8 and TRBJ1-5; TRBD1 is a possible D gene (6 bases). The CDR3 consists of 13 residues. CDR1 and CDR2 (germline): SGHVS, FQNEAQ. V was pared by 5 bases and J by 6 bases, with 11 bases between. This CDR3 is CASSALQGQPQHF. In DNA form, the CDR3 reads TGTGCCAGCAGCGCCCTACAGGGTCAGCCCCAGCATTTT.

This clonotype was found many times. The chain joins TRBV12-3 or TRBV12-4 to TRBJ2-7; D perhaps matches TRBD1 (5 bases). V lost 3 bases and J 6 bases, leaving 15 bases between the germline ends. The CDR3 runs 14 residues. The CDR3 nucleotides read TGTGCCAGCAGTTTGGAGCAGGGATCGTCCGAGCAGTACTTC. As protein: CASSLEQGSSEQYF.

The chain combines TRBV10-2 with TRBJ2-3; 8 bases agree with TRBD2. The CDR3 totals 14 residues. Germline V lookup: CDR1 WSHSY, CDR2 SAAADI. V trimming: 7 bases; J trimming: 1 base; junction bases outside the gene matches: 4. CDR3: CASISGGGTDTQYF. Here the CDR3 DNA reads TGCGCCAGCATCTCGGGGGGGGGCACAGATACGCAGTATTTT.

There are many counts of this clonotype. This rearrangement joins TRBV28 to TRBJ2-7; no reliable D call. The CDR3 sequence is 14 residues long. Trimming left V 6 bases short and J 1 base short, with 13 bases between. Germline CDR1 and CDR2: MDHEN and SYDVKM. The CDR3 reads CASSLGDLSYEQYF. Written as DNA, the CDR3 is TGTGCCAGCAGCTTAGGTGACCTTTCCTACGAGCAGTACTTC. The complete variable domain, with remaining parts taken from reference TRBV28 and TRBJ2-7, reads DVKVTQSSRYLVKRTGEKVFLECVQDMDHENMFWYRQDPGLGLRLIYFSYDVKMKEKGDIPEGYSVSREKKERFSLILESASTNQTSMYLCASSLGDLSYEQYFGPGTRLTVT.

This clonotype was seen once. This chain joins TRBV11-2 and TRBJ2-5; weak D call: TRBD2 (7 bases). Trimming removed 5 bases from V and 5 bases from J, with 18 bases in between. CDR1 SGHAT and CDR2 FQNNGV come from the germline V gene. The CDR3 loop spans 15 amino acids. The CDR3 DNA sequence: TGTGCCAGCAGCCAAAGAGGGGGGGTAGGGGAGACCCAGTACTTC. Encoded protein: CASSQRGGVGETQYF.